The present T cell receptor (beta chain) was sequenced within a study of T cells after yellow fever vaccination. The study made its TCR cDNA through 5'RACE template switching. That step introduced a universal primer site along with UMIs. TCRdb processed the 5' RACE reads anew with MiXCR; each CDR3 protein has one entry. The data hold about 430,000 distinct CDR3 sequences, with around 19% observed a single time. Whole-study findings and limits: Most clones from primary vaccination were detected again post-booster (96% CD4, around 90% CD8).

A word on this clonotype: Antigen: not known.

The CDR3 length is 19 residues. V dropped 2 bases and J dropped 3 bases, with 25 bases sitting between them. Germline lookup yields CDR1 LGHNA and CDR2 YNFKEQ. Sequences were derived from PBMCs, sampled before the yellow fever booster vaccination. The chain uses TRBV4-2 and TRBJ1-2; D possibly corresponds to TRBD1 (5 bases). The clonotype originates from a man aged 18 to 35 who received the YFV17D yellow fever vaccine. The chain's CDR3 is CASSQISLGRGTVDYGYTF. As DNA, the CDR3 is TGTGCCAGCAGCCAAATATCATTAGGTCGGGGGACGGTGGACTATGGCTACACCTTC.